This TCR beta chain was observed in a study of T cell changes during pregnancy in multiple sclerosis. Clones were read by immunoSEQ multiplex PCR, and TCRdb kept only the in-frame ones, dropping some. The sample carries fewer than 50,000 clones, 94% recorded once. The V segment lost 1 base and the J segment 8 bases; nucleotides outside the gene matches: 5. This CDR3 contains 15 residues. Germline V gene sequence: CDR1 GTSNPN, CDR2 SVGIG (reference sequence). The clonotype was recovered from a female donor with multiple sclerosis, enrolled in a pregnancy study. The specimen was CD8+ T cells from peripheral blood mononuclear cells, collected in the third trimester of pregnancy. V usage is TRBV30 and J usage is TRBJ2-1; 13 bases are shared with TRBD2. This CDR3 reads CAWSGGTSGIDEQFF. CDR3 sequence (DNA): TGTGCCTGGAGTGGGGGGACTAGCGGGATCGATGAGCAGTTCTTC.